This TCR beta chain originates from a study of blood T cell repertoires in COVID-19. Study-level information: From T cells, B-cell-depleted T cells, or PBMCs came the material, which was cDNA or gDNA.

The CDR3 consists of 14 residues. Germline V gives CDR1 SGHRS, CDR2 YFSETQ. V trimming: 2 bases; J trimming: 4 bases; junction bases outside the gene matches: 4. Assay: immunoSEQ multiplex PCR; the TCRdb copy retains only in-frame clones and omits some. The sample lists approximately 100,000 clones, 87% seen once, with roughly 4.3% in the top ten. The chain employs TRBV5-1 and TRBJ2-7, with TRBD2 matching over 9 bases. Sample: peripheral blood. The receptor was isolated from an older man with acute or convalescent COVID-19. CDR3 in DNA: TGCGCCAGCAGCTTTAGCGGGGGTGCGTACGAGCAGTACTTC. It encodes CASSFSGGAYEQYF. Using reference TRBV5-1 and TRBJ2-7 for the parts outside the CDR3, the full variable domain is KAGVTQTPRYLIKTRGQQVTLSCSPISGHRSVSWYQQTPGQGLQFLFEYFSETQRNKGNFPGRFSGRQFSNSRSEMNVSTLELGDSALYLCASSFSGGAYEQYFGPGTRLTVT.